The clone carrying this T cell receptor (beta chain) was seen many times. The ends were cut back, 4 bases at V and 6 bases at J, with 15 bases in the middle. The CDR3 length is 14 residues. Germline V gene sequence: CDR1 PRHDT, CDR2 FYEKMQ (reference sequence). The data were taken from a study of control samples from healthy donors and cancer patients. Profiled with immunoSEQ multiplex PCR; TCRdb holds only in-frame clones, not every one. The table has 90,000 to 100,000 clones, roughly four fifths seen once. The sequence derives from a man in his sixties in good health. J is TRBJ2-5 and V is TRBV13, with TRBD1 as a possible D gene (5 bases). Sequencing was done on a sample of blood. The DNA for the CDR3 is TGTGCCAGCAGCTCCCTCCAGGGCGGAAAGACCCAGTACTTC. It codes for CASSSLQGGKTQYF.